Below, 20 T cell receptor beta chains from the same sample are listed, as sequenced in a study of molecular identifiers for immune sequencing clone quantification. TCRdb processed the PCR reads anew with MiXCR; each CDR3 protein has one entry. The data hold roughly 630,000 distinct CDR3 sequences, with around 25% observed a single time. Sequenced: naive CD8+ T cells from blood, with Jurkat cell RNA spiked in. Subset defined: FACS-sorted CD8+CD4-CCR7+CD45RA+ naive T cells. These receptors originate from a human donor in good health. Some libraries in this study had Jurkat cell RNA spiked in.

The chain carries TRBV4-1 and TRBJ2-7; possible D gene TRBD1, 6 bases. CDR1 MGHRA and CDR2 YSYEKL come from the germline V gene. Between the trimmed V and J ends, which lost 1 base and 4 bases, there was a span of 11 bases. This CDR3 has 14 amino acids. The CDR3 nucleotides are TGCGCCAGCAGCCAAGTCGGGGACAAATACGAGCAGTACTTC. The encoded protein is CASSQVGDKYEQYF.

There are many counts of this clonotype. The chain links TRBV4-2 to TRBJ2-1; 7 bases map to TRBD1. The V gene end was trimmed by 2 bases and the J gene end by 10 bases; junction bases not matched to a gene: 8. This CDR3 spans 14 amino acids. The germline V gene encodes CDR1 LGHNA and CDR2 YNFKEQ. This CDR3 reads CASSQSSRGYEQFF. DNA of the CDR3: TGTGCCAGCAGCCAAAGCAGCAGGGGGTACGAGCAGTTCTTC.

There are many counts of this clonotype. J is TRBJ2-6 and V is TRBV6-5; D is uncertain. Trimming removed 5 bases at V and 6 bases at J, with 8 bases between. Germline V CDR1 and CDR2: MNHEY, SVGAGI. The CDR3 is made up of 13 amino acids. The CDR3 nucleotides read TGTGCCAGCAGTCCCCTACTGGCCAACGTCCTGACTTTC. Amino acids: CASSPLLANVLTF.

This clonotype was recorded many times. CDR3 nucleotides: TGCAGCGTTGAGTGGGCTAGCGGGAGAGACAATGAGCAGTTCTTC. This encodes CSVEWASGRDNEQFF. The chain links TRBV29-1 to TRBJ2-1, with 10 bases that match TRBD2. This CDR3 has 15 amino acids. Germline V gives CDR1 SQVTM, CDR2 ANQGSEA. J lost 5 bases, V lost 3 bases, and 7 bases had no gene match.

This clonotype came up many times. J is TRBJ1-2 and V is TRBV2, with 7 nucleotides matching TRBD1. CDR1 and CDR2 from the germline V gene are SNHLY and FYNNEI. Trimming at V came to 10 bases and at J to 3 bases, leaving 5 bases not matched to a gene. The length of the CDR3 is 12 residues. The CDR3 region is CATQGFDYGYTF. CDR3 nucleotide sequence: TGTGCCACACAGGGGTTTGACTATGGCTACACCTTC.

The chain combines TRBV12-3 or TRBV12-4 with TRBJ2-5; 12 bases agree with TRBD2. J lost 6 bases, V lost 9 bases, and 17 bases had no gene match. The CDR3 consists of 17 residues. The chain's CDR3 is CASQDRGLLAGGKTQYF. In DNA, the CDR3 is TGTGCCAGTCAGGACAGGGGGTTACTAGCGGGAGGAAAGACCCAGTACTTC.

This clonotype was recorded a few times. J is TRBJ2-2 and V is TRBV5-1, with a weak D call TRBD1 (6 bases). This CDR3 has 15 amino acids. V lost 4 bases and J 1 base, leaving 11 bases between the germline ends. Germline V gene sequence: CDR1 SGHRS, CDR2 YFSETQ. CDR3 coding DNA: TGCGCCAGCAGCCCCTCGACAGGGAACACCGGGGAGCTGTTTTTT. Translation: CASSPSTGNTGELFF.

V and J are TRBV11-3 and TRBJ2-3; 12 bases agree with TRBD2. CDR1 and CDR2 from the germline V gene are SGHNT and YENEEA. V lost 4 bases to trimming and J lost 8 bases; unmatched junction nucleotides: 1. This CDR3 has 13 amino acids. The CDR3 region has the DNA TGTGCCAGCAGCTCACTAGCGGGAGGTACGCAGTATTTT. Amino acids: CASSSLAGGTQYF.

In its sample, this clonotype was seen many times. The chain recombines TRBV5-1 with TRBJ2-5, with no clear D. The germline V gene has CDR1 SGHRS and CDR2 YFSETQ. This CDR3 contains 14 residues. The V gene lost 2 bases and the J gene lost 2 bases, with 10 bases spanning the gap. The CDR3 reads CASSLYRPQETQYF. The CDR3 DNA reads as TGCGCCAGCAGCTTATACCGGCCGCAAGAGACCCAGTACTTC.

This clonotype came up many times. The gene calls are TRBV2 and TRBJ2-3; D remains unclear. Trimming stripped 2 bases from V and 2 bases from J, with 17 bases between. The CDR3 extends over 17 amino acids. Per germline, CDR1 SNHLY and CDR2 FYNNEI. CDR3 in amino acids: CASSELWVPRDTDTQYF. The CDR3 DNA reads as TGTGCCAGCAGTGAACTTTGGGTCCCGCGAGACACAGATACGCAGTATTTT.

The chain is built from TRBV27 and TRBJ2-7; the match to TRBD1 covers 7 bases. The germline V gene has CDR1 MNHEY and CDR2 SMNVEV (reference sequence). This CDR3 comprises 14 residues. V lost 5 bases to trimming and J lost 3 bases; unmatched junction nucleotides: 7. The DNA of the CDR3 is TGTGCCAGCAGTGACAGGGCAAGGTACTACGAGCAGTACTTC. Residues: CASSDRARYYEQYF.

This clonotype has only a few counts. V usage is TRBV27 and J usage is TRBJ2-3; D perhaps matches TRBD2 (6 bases). The CDR3 is 14 amino acids. Germline-derived CDR1 and CDR2 are MNHEY and SMNVEV (reference sequence). The V end lost 5 bases, the J end lost 8 bases, and 17 bases lay between the germline ends. The CDR3 reads CASSLGLGLGTQYF. The DNA for the CDR3 is TGTGCCAGCAGTCTGGGACTCGGCCTGGGTACGCAGTATTTT.

This clonotype was detected ten times or more. The V and J genes are TRBV29-1 and TRBJ1-1; 9 bases align to TRBD1. The CDR3 length is 13 residues. J was trimmed by 4 bases and V by 7 bases; bases with no gene match: 7. The germline V gene has CDR1 SQVTM and CDR2 ANQGSEA. CDR3 bases: TGCAGCGGAGTACAGGGGGCGGCCACTGAAGCTTTCTTT. Translated: CSGVQGAATEAFF.

With regard to this clonotype: This CDR3 fails to terminate in the conserved phenylalanine or tryptophan, so it likely reflects a read error. The chain has TRBV9 and TRBJ2-1; a weak D match, TRBD1 (6 bases). The CDR3 is 15 residues long. CDR1 and CDR2 (germline): SGDLS, YYNGEE. Trimming cost V 4 bases and J 10 bases, with 21 bases left between them. CDR3: CASSPEDSTLTEQFS. CDR3 coding DNA: TGTGCCAGCAGCCCAGAGGACAGTACTTTAACCGAGCAGTTCTCC.

This clonotype was seen repeatedly, ten times or more. This sequence joins TRBV27 and TRBJ2-3, with 8 bases that match TRBD2. With V trimmed by 5 bases and J by 0 bases, 10 bases remained unmatched. The CDR3 runs 17 residues. Per germline, CDR1 MNHEY and CDR2 SMNVEV (reference sequence). This CDR3 is CASSPLVPSGSTDTQYF. The CDR3 DNA reads as TGTGCCAGCAGTCCATTGGTGCCTAGCGGGAGCACAGATACGCAGTATTTT.

The sample holds many counts of this clonotype. The V gene is TRBV7-2, the J gene TRBJ2-3; 10 nucleotides line up with TRBD2. This CDR3 has 13 amino acids. Germline CDR1 is SGHTA and CDR2 is FQGNSA. With V trimmed by 5 bases and J by 13 bases, 9 bases remained unmatched. The CDR3 bases are TGTGCCAGCAGCCCAGCGGGAGGGCCTCCGGAGTATTTT. The encoded protein is CASSPAGGPPEYF.

This rearrangement joins TRBV5-1 to TRBJ2-7; 9 bases align to TRBD1. After removal of 4 bases from V and 5 bases from J, the junction contained 4 bases not matched to a gene. Per the germline V gene, CDR1 is SGHRS and CDR2 is YFSETQ. The CDR3 sequence is 13 residues long. CDR3 sequence (DNA): TGCGCCAGCAGCGAAGGGACAGGGAACGAGCAGTACTTC. As protein: CASSEGTGNEQYF.

V usage is TRBV5-4 and J usage is TRBJ2-3; 7 nucleotides line up with TRBD2. The junction had 21 bases not matched to a gene; V was cut back by 0 bases and J by 14 bases. Germline assignment: CDR1 SGHNT and CDR2 YYREEE (reference sequence). This CDR3 is 17 amino acids long. CDR3 residues: CASSLALWREQPAPPYF. The CDR3 region has the DNA TGTGCCAGCAGCTTGGCCCTTTGGCGGGAGCAGCCCGCTCCGCCGTATTTT.

In its sample, this clonotype was seen many times. The chain joins TRBV28 to TRBJ1-1, with D unresolved. V was trimmed by 6 bases and J by 0 bases, leaving 14 bases between them. The CDR3 contains 15 residues. Germline V gene lookup returns CDR1 MDHEN and CDR2 SYDVKM. The CDR3 protein is CASSKDWGLNTEAFF. The CDR3 DNA reads as TGTGCCAGCAGCAAGGACTGGGGATTGAACACTGAAGCTTTCTTT.

This clonotype was observed many times. This sequence joins TRBV24-1 and TRBJ2-2; D gene unclear. Germline lookup yields CDR1 KGHDR and CDR2 SFDVKD. The CDR3 covers 12 residues. V dropped 2 bases and J dropped 4 bases, with 1 base sitting between them. The CDR3 region has the DNA TGTGCCACCAGTGATTCCACCGGGGAGCTGTTTTTT. This gives the protein CATSDSTGELFF.